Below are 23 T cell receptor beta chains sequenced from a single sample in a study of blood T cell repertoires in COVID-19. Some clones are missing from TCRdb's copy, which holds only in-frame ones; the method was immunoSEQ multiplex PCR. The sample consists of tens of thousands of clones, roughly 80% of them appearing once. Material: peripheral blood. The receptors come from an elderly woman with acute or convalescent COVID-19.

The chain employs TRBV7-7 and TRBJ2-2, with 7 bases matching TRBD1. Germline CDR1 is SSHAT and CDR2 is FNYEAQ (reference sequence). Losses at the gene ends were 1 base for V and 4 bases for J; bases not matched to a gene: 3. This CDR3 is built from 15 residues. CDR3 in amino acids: CASSLVGQFTGELFF. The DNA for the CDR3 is TGTGCCAGCAGCTTAGTGGGACAGTTCACCGGGGAGCTGTTTTTT.

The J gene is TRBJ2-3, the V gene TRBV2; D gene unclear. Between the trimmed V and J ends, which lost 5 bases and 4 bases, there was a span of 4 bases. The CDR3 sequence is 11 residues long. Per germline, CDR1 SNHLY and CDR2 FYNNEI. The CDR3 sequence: CASSLADTQYF. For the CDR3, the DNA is TGTGCCAGCAGTCTTGCAGATACGCAGTATTTT.

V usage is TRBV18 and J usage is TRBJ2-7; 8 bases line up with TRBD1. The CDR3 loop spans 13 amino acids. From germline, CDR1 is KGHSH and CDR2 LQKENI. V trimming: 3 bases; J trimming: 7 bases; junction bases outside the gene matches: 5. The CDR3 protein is CASSPQGAGEQYF. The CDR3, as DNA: TGTGCCAGCTCACCCCAGGGGGCCGGAGAGCAGTACTTC. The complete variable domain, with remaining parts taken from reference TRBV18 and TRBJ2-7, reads NAGVMQNPRHLVRRRGQEARLRCSPMKGHSHVYWYRQLPEEGLKFMVYLQKENIIDESGMPKERFSAEFPKEGPSILRIQQVVRGDSAAYFCASSPQGAGEQYFGPGTRLTVT.

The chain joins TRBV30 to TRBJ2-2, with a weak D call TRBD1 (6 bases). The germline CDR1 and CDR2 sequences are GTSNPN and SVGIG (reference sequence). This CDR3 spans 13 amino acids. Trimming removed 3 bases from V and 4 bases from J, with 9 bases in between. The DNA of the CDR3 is TGTGCCTGGAGACAGGGCACCACCGGGGAGCTGTTTTTT. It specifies CAWRQGTTGELFF.

CDR3 nucleotide sequence: TGTGCCAGCAGCCTAAGGGGACAGCACTATGGCTACACCTTC. This gives the protein CASSLRGQHYGYTF. The chain recombines TRBV3-1 (or the pseudogene TRBV3-2) with TRBJ1-2; 7 bases fit TRBD1. The CDR3 extends over 14 amino acids. Germline V lookup: CDR1 LGHDT, CDR2 YNNKEL (reference sequence). Losses at the gene ends were 4 bases for V and 3 bases for J; bases not matched to a gene: 5.

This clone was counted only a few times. CDR3 amino acids: CASSFLTSGRALGYNEQFF. CDR3 bases: TGTGCCAGCAGCTTCCTGACTAGCGGGAGGGCCCTCGGTTACAATGAGCAGTTCTTC. V is TRBV5-4 and J is TRBJ2-1; 14 positions match TRBD2. CDR1 is SGHNT and CDR2 is YYREEE in the germline V gene (reference sequence). The CDR3 contains 19 residues. V shed 2 bases, J shed 4 bases, and the junction held 11 bases outside the gene matches.

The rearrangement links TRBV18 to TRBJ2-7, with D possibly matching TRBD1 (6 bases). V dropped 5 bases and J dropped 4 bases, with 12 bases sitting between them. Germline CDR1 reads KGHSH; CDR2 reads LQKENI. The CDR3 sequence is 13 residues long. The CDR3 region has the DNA TGTGCCAGCTCAACGGATACAGGGTACGAGCAGTACTTC. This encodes CASSTDTGYEQYF.

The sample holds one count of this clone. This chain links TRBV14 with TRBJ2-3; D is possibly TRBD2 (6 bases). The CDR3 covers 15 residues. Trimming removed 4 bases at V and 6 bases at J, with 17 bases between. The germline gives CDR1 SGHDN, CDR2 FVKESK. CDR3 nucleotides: TGTGCCAGCAGCCTCCTTGTTCAGGCGGGGGATACGCAGTATTTT. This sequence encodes CASSLLVQAGDTQYF.

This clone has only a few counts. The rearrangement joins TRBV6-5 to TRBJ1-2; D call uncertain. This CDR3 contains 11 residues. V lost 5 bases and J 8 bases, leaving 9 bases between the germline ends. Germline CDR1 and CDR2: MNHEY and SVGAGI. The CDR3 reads CASSPPGGYTF. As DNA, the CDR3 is TGTGCCAGCAGTCCGCCGGGGGGCTACACCTTC.

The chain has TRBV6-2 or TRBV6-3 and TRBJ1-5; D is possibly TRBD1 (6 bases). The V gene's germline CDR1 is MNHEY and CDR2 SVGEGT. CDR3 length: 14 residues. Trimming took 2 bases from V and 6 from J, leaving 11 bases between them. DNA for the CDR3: TGTGCCAGCAGTTACGGGCGCAGGGGTCAGCCCCAGCATTTT. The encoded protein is CASSYGRRGQPQHF.

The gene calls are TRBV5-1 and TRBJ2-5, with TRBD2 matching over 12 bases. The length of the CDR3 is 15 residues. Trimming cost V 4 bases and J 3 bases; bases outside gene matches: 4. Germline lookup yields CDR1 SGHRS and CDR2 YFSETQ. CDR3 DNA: TGCGCCAGCAGCGAGGGACTAGCGGGCGAAGAGACCCAGTACTTC. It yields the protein CASSEGLAGEETQYF.

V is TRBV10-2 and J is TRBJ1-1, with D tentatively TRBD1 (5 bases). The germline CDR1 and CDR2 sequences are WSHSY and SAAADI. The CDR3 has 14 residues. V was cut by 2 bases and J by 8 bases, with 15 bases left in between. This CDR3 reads CASSEAQAQGEAFF. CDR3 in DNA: TGCGCCAGCAGTGAGGCACAGGCCCAGGGAGAAGCTTTCTTT.

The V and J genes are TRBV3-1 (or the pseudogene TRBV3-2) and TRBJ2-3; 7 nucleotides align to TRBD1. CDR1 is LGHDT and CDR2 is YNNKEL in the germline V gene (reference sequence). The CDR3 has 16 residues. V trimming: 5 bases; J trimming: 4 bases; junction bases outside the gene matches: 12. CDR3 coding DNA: TGTGCCAGCAGCACCCGGACAGGTTCGTTGGCAGATACGCAGTATTTT. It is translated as CASSTRTGSLADTQYF.

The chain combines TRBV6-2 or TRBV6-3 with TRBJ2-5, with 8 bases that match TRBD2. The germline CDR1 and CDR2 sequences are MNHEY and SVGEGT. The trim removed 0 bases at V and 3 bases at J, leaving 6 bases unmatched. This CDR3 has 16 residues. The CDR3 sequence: CASSYSLAGNKETQYF. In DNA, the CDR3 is TGTGCCAGCAGTTACTCGTTAGCGGGAAATAAAGAGACCCAGTACTTC.

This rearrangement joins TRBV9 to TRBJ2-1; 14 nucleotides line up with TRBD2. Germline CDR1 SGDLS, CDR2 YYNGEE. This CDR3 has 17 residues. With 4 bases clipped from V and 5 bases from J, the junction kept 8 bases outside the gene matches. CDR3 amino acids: CASSLGTSGGQHNEQFF. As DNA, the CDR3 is TGTGCCAGCAGCCTCGGGACTAGCGGGGGACAGCACAATGAGCAGTTCTTC.

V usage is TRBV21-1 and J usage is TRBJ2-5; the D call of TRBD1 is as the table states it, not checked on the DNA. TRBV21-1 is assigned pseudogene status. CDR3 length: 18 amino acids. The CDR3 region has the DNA TGTGCCAGCAGCAAAGGGGTAAATGACAGTGCGGACCAAGAGACCCAGTACTTC. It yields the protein CASSKGVNDSADQETQYF.

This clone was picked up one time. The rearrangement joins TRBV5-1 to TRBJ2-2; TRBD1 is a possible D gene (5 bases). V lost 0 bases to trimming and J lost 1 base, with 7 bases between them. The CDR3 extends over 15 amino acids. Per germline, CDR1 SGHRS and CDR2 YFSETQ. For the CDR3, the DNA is TGCGCCAGCAGCTTGGAACAGGTGAACACCGGGGAGCTGTTTTTT. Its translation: CASSLEQVNTGELFF.

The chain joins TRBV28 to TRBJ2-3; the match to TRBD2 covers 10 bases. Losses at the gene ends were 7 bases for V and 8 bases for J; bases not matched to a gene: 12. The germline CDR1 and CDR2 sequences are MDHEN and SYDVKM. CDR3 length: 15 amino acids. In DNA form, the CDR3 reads TGTGCCAGCAACCCCTCAGCGGGGGGGCTCGGTACGCAGTATTTT. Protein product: CASNPSAGGLGTQYF.

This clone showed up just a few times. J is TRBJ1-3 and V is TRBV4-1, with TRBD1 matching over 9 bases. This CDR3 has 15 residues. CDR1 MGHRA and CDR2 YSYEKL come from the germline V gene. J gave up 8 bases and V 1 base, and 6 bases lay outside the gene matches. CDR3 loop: CASSQGDRDYHTIYF. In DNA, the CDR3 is TGCGCCAGCAGCCAAGGGGACAGGGATTACCACACCATATATTTT.

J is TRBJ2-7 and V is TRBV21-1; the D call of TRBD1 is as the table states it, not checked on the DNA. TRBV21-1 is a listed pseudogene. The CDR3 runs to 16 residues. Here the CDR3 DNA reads TGTGCCAGCAGCAAGGCTGGGACACGGGGCTCCTACGAGCAGTACTTC. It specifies CASSKAGTRGSYEQYF.

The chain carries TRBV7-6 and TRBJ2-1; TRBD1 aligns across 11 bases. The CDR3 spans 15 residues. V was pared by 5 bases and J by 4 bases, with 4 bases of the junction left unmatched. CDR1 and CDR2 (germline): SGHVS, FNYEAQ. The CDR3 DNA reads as TGTGCCAGCAGCAAAGGACAGGGGGCTTACAATGAGCAGTTCTTC. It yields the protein CASSKGQGAYNEQFF.

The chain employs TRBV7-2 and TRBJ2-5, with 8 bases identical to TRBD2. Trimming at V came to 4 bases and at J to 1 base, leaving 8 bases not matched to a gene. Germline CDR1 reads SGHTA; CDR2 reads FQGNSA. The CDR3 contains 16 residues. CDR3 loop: CASSSLGRGVQETQYF. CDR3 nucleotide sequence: TGTGCCAGCAGCTCTTTGGGGCGGGGGGTCCAAGAGACCCAGTACTTC. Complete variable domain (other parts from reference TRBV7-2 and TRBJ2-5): GAGVSQSPSNKVTEKGKDVELRCDPISGHTALYWYRQSLGQGLEFLIYFQGNSAPDKSGLPSDRFSAERTGGSVSTLTIQRTQQEDSAVYLCASSSLGRGVQETQYFGPGTRLLVL.

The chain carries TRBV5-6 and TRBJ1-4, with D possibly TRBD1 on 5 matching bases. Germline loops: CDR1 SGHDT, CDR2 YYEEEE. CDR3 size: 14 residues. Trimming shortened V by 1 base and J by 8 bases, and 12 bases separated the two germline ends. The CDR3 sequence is CASSLKGAGEKLFF. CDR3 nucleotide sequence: TGTGCCAGCAGCTTGAAAGGGGCCGGGGAAAAACTGTTTTTT.